This TCR beta chain was recorded in a study of Graves' ophthalmopathy and Graves' hyperthyroidism. Study results and limitations: Blood also contained most of the expanded thyroid clonotypes above 0.001 frequency.

The source of the PBMCs was approximately 9.5 ml of fresh peripheral blood. Amplification from RNA transcripts yielded the TCR beta CDR3 regions. The authors performed first-round RT-PCR with HTBI primers and then a second-round multiplex PCR. MiXCR, applied by TCRdb to the multiplex PCR reads, yields one record per CDR3 protein. This sample yields roughly 400,000 distinct CDR3 sequences, of which approximately 16% are seen a single time; around 1.5% belongs to the top ten. This clonotype was detected ten times or more. Its specificity is unknown. Germline assignment: CDR1 MNHEY and CDR2 SMNVEV (reference sequence). The CDR3 runs to 16 residues. The V end lost 5 bases, the J end lost 0 bases, and 17 bases lay between the germline ends.

The sequence was obtained from a woman aged 18-29 years with Graves' ophthalmopathy. This chain links TRBV27 with TRBJ2-7, with a possible D match to TRBD1 (6 bases). The sample comprised peripheral blood. The CDR3 DNA reads TGTGCCAGCAGTCCCCAGGGGCCGCCTAACTCCTACGAGCAGTACTTC. This sequence encodes CASSPQGPPNSYEQYF.